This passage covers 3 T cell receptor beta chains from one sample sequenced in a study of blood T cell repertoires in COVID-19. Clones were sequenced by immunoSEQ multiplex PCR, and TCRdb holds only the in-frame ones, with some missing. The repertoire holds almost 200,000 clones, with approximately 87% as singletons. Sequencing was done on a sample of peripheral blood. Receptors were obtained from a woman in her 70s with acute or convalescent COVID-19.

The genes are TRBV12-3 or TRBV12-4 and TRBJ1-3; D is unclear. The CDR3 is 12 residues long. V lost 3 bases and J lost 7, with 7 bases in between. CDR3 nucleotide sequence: TGTGCCAGCAGTTTTCCGGGGAACACCATATATTTT. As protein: CASSFPGNTIYF.

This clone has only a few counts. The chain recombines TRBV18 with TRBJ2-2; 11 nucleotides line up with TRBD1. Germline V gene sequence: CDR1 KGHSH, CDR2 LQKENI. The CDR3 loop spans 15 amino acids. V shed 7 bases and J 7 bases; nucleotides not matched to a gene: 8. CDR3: CASWTGGPTGGELFF. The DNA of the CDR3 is TGTGCCAGCTGGACAGGGGGCCCCACAGGCGGGGAGCTGTTTTTT.

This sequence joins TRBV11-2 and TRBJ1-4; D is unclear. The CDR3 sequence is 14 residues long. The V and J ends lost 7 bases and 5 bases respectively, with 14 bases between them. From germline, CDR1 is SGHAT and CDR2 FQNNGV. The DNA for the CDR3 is TGTGCCAGCAAATCCGCAGTACCGAATGAAAAACTGTTTTTT. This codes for CASKSAVPNEKLFF.